Below, 18 T cell receptor beta chains from the same sample are listed, as sequenced in a study of Graves' ophthalmopathy and Graves' hyperthyroidism. The TCR beta CDR3 regions underwent amplification from RNA transcripts. RT-PCR in the first round used HTBI primers; a second-round multiplex PCR followed. Using its own MiXCR run on the multiplex PCR reads, TCRdb lists one record per CDR3 protein. The sample has 350,000 or so distinct CDR3 sequences, roughly 16% seen once. The sample taken for sequencing was peripheral blood. These receptors all come from an adult man with Graves' ophthalmopathy.

This clonotype was seen repeatedly, ten times or more. This rearrangement joins TRBV6-5 to TRBJ2-5, with TRBD2 identical over 7 bases. Germline V gives CDR1 MNHEY, CDR2 SVGAGI. The trim removed 2 bases at V and 4 bases at J, leaving 13 bases unmatched. This CDR3 is built from 17 residues. This CDR3 is CASSYVGVGGGGETQYF. In nucleotides, the CDR3 is TGTGCCAGCAGTTACGTGGGGGTTGGCGGGGGTGGAGAGACCCAGTACTTC.

Ten or more counts support this clonotype. The CDR3 sequence is CASSKGTSGRALVYYEQYF. DNA of the CDR3: TGTGCCAGCAGCAAAGGGACTAGCGGGAGGGCCTTAGTCTACTACGAGCAGTACTTC. The genes are TRBV7-3 and TRBJ2-7, with 16 bases aligning to TRBD2. With 5 bases clipped from V and 3 bases from J, the junction kept 13 bases outside the gene matches. CDR3 size: 19 residues. Per the germline V gene, CDR1 is SGHTA and CDR2 is FQGTGA.

This chain uses TRBV13 with TRBJ2-7; 10 bases map to TRBD2. J gave up 5 bases and V 4 bases, and 11 bases lay outside the gene matches. CDR1 and CDR2 from the germline V gene are PRHDT and FYEKMQ (reference sequence). This CDR3 is 16 amino acids long. The CDR3: CASSSRSLAGANEQYF. As DNA, the CDR3 is TGTGCCAGCAGCTCGCGGTCTCTAGCGGGAGCCAACGAGCAGTACTTC.

This clonotype was seen at least ten times. V usage is TRBV5-1 and J usage is TRBJ2-7; perhaps TRBD1 as D (5 bases). V was pared by 1 base and J by 6 bases, with 14 bases between. CDR3 length equals 14 residues. Germline lookup yields CDR1 SGHRS and CDR2 YFSETQ. The CDR3 coding sequence is TGCGCCAGCAGCTTGTACGGTAGGGGCTTCGAGCAGTACTTC. Translated, it gives CASSLYGRGFEQYF. Complete variable domain (other parts from reference TRBV5-1 and TRBJ2-7): KAGVTQTPRYLIKTRGQQVTLSCSPISGHRSVSWYQQTPGQGLQFLFEYFSETQRNKGNFPGRFSGRQFSNSRSEMNVSTLELGDSALYLCASSLYGRGFEQYFGPGTRLTVT.

V is TRBV12-3 or TRBV12-4 and J is TRBJ2-7, with D possibly TRBD1 on 6 matching bases. The CDR3 is 15 residues long. V was pared by 3 bases and J by 5 bases, with 17 bases between. CDR3 sequence reads: CASSLAGAFRNEQYF. The CDR3 DNA reads as TGTGCCAGCAGTTTGGCAGGGGCATTTAGGAACGAGCAGTACTTC.

This clonotype was detected a few times. Being one base from a much bigger clone, this may be a read error. The chain recombines TRBV12-3 or TRBV12-4 with TRBJ2-7; D is unclear. V gave up 5 bases and J gave up 6 bases, with 14 bases separating them. The CDR3 totals 13 residues. CDR3 protein: CASSRVKLGEQYF. In nucleotides, the CDR3 is TGTGCCAGCAGTCGAGTCAAATTAGGCGAGCAGTACTTC.

This clonotype was recorded at least ten times. V usage is TRBV20-1 and J usage is TRBJ2-5, with no clear D. This CDR3 is 14 amino acids long. V dropped 1 base and J dropped 1 base, with 10 bases sitting between them. Germline V gene sequence: CDR1 DFQATT, CDR2 SNEGSKA (reference sequence). CDR3 loop: CSARVWRLQETQYF. The DNA of the CDR3 is TGCAGTGCTAGAGTATGGCGTCTCCAAGAGACCCAGTACTTC.

This clonotype showed up many times. This chain connects TRBV20-1 to TRBJ2-5; no definite D call. There are 13 residues in the CDR3. The V gene lost 0 bases and the J gene lost 2 bases, with 7 bases spanning the gap. The germline CDR1 and CDR2 sequences are DFQATT and SNEGSKA (reference sequence). CDR3 protein: CSARDWVQETQYF. CDR3 bases: TGCAGTGCTAGAGATTGGGTACAAGAGACCCAGTACTTC.

This clonotype was detected ten times or more. CDR3 DNA: TGTGCCAGCAGCCAAGATGCCAGGGGGCGGGATGGCTACACCTTC. This encodes CASSQDARGRDGYTF. The chain has TRBV14 and TRBJ1-2; 8 bases fit TRBD1. J lost 6 bases, V lost 0 bases, and 6 bases had no gene match. CDR3 length: 15 residues. In germline, CDR1 is SGHDN, CDR2 FVKESK.

This clonotype was picked up many times. The chain employs TRBV11-2 and TRBJ1-2, with 11 bases identical to TRBD1. The CDR3 covers 17 residues. Germline-derived CDR1 and CDR2 are SGHAT and FQNNGV. The V gene end was trimmed by 3 bases and the J gene end by 7 bases; junction bases not matched to a gene: 13. The CDR3 spells CASSFGQGASLSRGYTF. The DNA for the CDR3 is TGTGCCAGCAGCTTTGGACAGGGGGCCTCGTTGAGTCGTGGCTACACCTTC.

This clonotype was seen ten or more times. The genes are TRBV6-2 or TRBV6-3 and TRBJ1-2; D is possibly TRBD1 (6 bases). The V gene lost 6 bases and the J gene lost 5 bases, with 7 bases spanning the gap. This CDR3 has 11 amino acids. Germline V lookup: CDR1 MNHEY, CDR2 SVGEGT. The CDR3 loop is CASRQGYGYTF. In DNA, the CDR3 is TGTGCCAGCAGACAGGGATATGGCTACACCTTC.

This clonotype came up many times. This sequence may be a read error, since a much larger clone differs from it by one base. In this CDR3 the conserved last residue, phenylalanine or tryptophan, is missing, so a read error is likely. V and J are TRBV12-3 or TRBV12-4 and TRBJ1-2, with D maybe TRBD1 (5 bases). Deletions cut 1 base from V and 4 bases from J, with 10 bases between. This CDR3 region has 14 residues. The CDR3 is CASSLGGAIYGYTL. Here the CDR3 DNA reads TGTGCCAGCAGTTTAGGTGGGGCCATCTATGGCTACACCCTC.

This clonotype was recorded at least ten times. V gene TRBV6-1 combines with J gene TRBJ1-5; D remains unclear. Germline V gives CDR1 MNHNS, CDR2 SASEGT. The V end lost 2 bases, the J end lost 11 bases, and 10 bases lay between the germline ends. CDR3 length equals 12 residues. The CDR3 DNA is TGTGCCAGCAGTGAAAGGTTCTTTGCCCAGCATTTT. Translating it yields CASSERFFAQHF.

This clonotype has ten or more counts. The rearrangement uses TRBV19 and TRBJ1-2; D gene ambiguous. Trimming stripped 5 bases from V and 6 bases from J, with 22 bases between. The CDR3 sequence is 16 residues long. The germline V gene has CDR1 LNHDA and CDR2 SQIVND (reference sequence). The chain's CDR3 is CASSFVLSARPHGYTF. DNA for the CDR3: TGTGCCAGTAGTTTCGTCCTAAGCGCCCGTCCTCATGGCTACACCTTC.

In this sample, this clonotype turned up many times. The rearrangement links TRBV18 to TRBJ2-5, with D possibly TRBD2 on 5 matching bases. The germline gives CDR1 KGHSH, CDR2 LQKENI. V lost 3 bases to trimming and J lost 1 base, with 12 bases between them. The CDR3 is made up of 15 amino acids. DNA for the CDR3: TGTGCCAGCTCACCCGGAGGCCGGGTCCAAGAGACCCAGTACTTC. The encoded protein is CASSPGGRVQETQYF. Looking up the rest from reference TRBV18 and TRBJ2-5 gives the full variable domain: NAGVMQNPRHLVRRRGQEARLRCSPMKGHSHVYWYRQLPEEGLKFMVYLQKENIIDESGMPKERFSAEFPKEGPSILRIQQVVRGDSAAYFCASSPGGRVQETQYFGPGTRLLVL.

CDR3 bases: TGTGCCAGCAGCTTAAACAGAGACAGGGCGCGTACCGGGGAGCTGTTTTTT. The encoded protein is CASSLNRDRARTGELFF. The V call is TRBV11-2, the J call TRBJ2-2; 7 nucleotides line up with TRBD1. Germline V CDR1 and CDR2: SGHAT, FQNNGV. CDR3 length equals 17 residues. V shed 2 bases, J shed 5 bases, and the junction held 11 bases outside the gene matches.

Ten or more counts support this clonotype. The chain employs TRBV28 and TRBJ1-2, with D hard to call. The CDR3 has 13 residues. V was shortened by 6 bases and J by 6 bases, with 14 bases between the two germline ends. Germline V gene data show CDR1 as MDHEN and CDR2 as SYDVKM. CDR3 coding DNA: TGTGCCAGCAGCGGCGCATCATTTAATGGCTACACCTTC. Translating it yields CASSGASFNGYTF.

This clonotype came up many times. V gene TRBV2 combines with J gene TRBJ2-7, with 7 nucleotides matching TRBD1. The length of the CDR3 is 14 residues. Trimming at V came to 6 bases and at J to 5 bases, leaving 10 bases not matched to a gene. CDR1 is SNHLY and CDR2 is FYNNEI in the germline V gene. CDR3 nucleotide sequence: TGTGCCAGCAGACCACTCACAGGGGCCAACGAGCAGTACTTC. Amino acid sequence: CASRPLTGANEQYF. The full variable domain, rest sourced from reference TRBV2 and TRBJ2-7, is EPEVTQTPSHQVTQMGQEVILRCVPISNHLYFYWYRQILGQKVEFLVSFYNNEISEKSEIFDDQFSVERPDGSNFTLKIRSTKLEDSAMYFCASRPLTGANEQYFGPGTRLTVT.